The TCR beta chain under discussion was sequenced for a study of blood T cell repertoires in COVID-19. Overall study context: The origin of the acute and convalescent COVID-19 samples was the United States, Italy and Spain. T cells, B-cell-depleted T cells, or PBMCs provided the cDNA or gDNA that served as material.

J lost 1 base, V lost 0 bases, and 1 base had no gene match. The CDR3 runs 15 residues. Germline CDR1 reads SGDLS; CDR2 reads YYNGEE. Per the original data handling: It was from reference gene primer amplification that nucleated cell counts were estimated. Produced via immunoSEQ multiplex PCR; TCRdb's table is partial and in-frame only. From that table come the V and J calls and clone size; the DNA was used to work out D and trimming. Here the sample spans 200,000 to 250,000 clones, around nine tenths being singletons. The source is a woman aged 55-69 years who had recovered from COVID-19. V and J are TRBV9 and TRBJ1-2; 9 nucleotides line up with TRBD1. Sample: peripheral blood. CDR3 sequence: CASSVADRGNYGYTF. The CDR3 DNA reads TGTGCCAGCAGCGTAGCGGACAGGGGTAACTATGGCTACACCTTC.